One sample yielded the 15 T cell receptor beta chains listed below, sequenced in a study of T cells in women clearing cervical HPV infection. Clones were sequenced by immunoSEQ multiplex PCR, and TCRdb holds only the in-frame ones, with some missing. Its listing shows 20,000 to 25,000 clones. The sequencing sample was made of blood buffy coat. All receptors come from a woman aged 18-70 years with a cervical HPV16 infection that either progressed to CIN3+ or cleared (not recorded which).

Comment on this clone: The read gets to within 3 residues of the CDR3 end, and the germline J gene fills in the rest. The chain employs TRBV6-4 and TRBJ2-1; TRBD2 matches at 7 bases. The germline V gene encodes CDR1 MRHNA and CDR2 SNTAGT. Trimming at V came to 2 bases and at J to 3 bases, leaving 4 bases not matched to a gene. The CDR3 covers 15 residues. CDR3 DNA, as far as it was read: TGTGCCAGCAGTGACGGGGGGGATCACTACAATGAG. Its protein product is CASSDGGDHYNE. In full, the CDR3 is CASSDGGDHYNEQFF.

On this clone itself: The read halts 3 residues ahead of the CDR3 end, with the missing end drawn from the germline J gene. V is TRBV29-1 and J is TRBJ2-4; tentative D call: TRBD2 (7 bases). This CDR3 comprises 14 residues. Per the germline V gene, CDR1 is SQVTM and CDR2 is ANQGSEA. CDR3 sequence reads: CSVEGGRGANGQYF. The CDR3 DNA, read in part, is TGCAGCGTTGAAGGGGGTCGGGGGGCTAATGGT.

With respect to this clone: The read finishes 3 residues shy of the CDR3 end, and the germline J gene is used to complete it. The J gene is TRBJ2-3, the V gene TRBV20-1; 7 bases are shared with TRBD2. Germline values: CDR1 DFQATT, CDR2 SNEGSKA (reference sequence). This CDR3 is built from 15 residues. With V trimmed by 3 bases and J by 4 bases, 10 bases remained unmatched. CDR3 DNA, as far as it was read: TGCAGTGCTAGTAGGCTAGCGGACAATTCAGATACG. This codes for CSASRLADNSDT. From start to end, the CDR3 is CSASRLADNSDTQYF.

On this clone itself: Read sequence stops 3 residues before the CDR3 end, and the germline J gene provides the missing end. V and J are TRBV30 and TRBJ2-3; D could derive from TRBD1 or TRBD2 (5 bases each). This CDR3 has 13 residues. Germline V CDR1 and CDR2: GTSNPN, SVGIG (reference sequence). The CDR3 sequence: CAWSVRQGETQYF. The covered CDR3 bases are TGTGCCTGGAGTGTGAGGCAAGGGGAGACG.

About this clone: The read comes to an end 3 residues before the CDR3 does, leaving the germline J gene to fill in the end. The chain has TRBV14 and TRBJ2-1; D gene ambiguous. This CDR3 contains 14 residues. The V end lost 4 bases, the J end lost 0 bases, and 7 bases lay between the germline ends. CDR1 is SGHDN and CDR2 is FVKESK in the germline V gene. Here the CDR3 reads CASSLTASYNEQFF. The covered CDR3 bases are TGTGCCAGCAGCCTGACTGCCTCCTACAATGAG.

The CDR3 reads CATSRDLGRGGQPQHF. Partial CDR3 DNA: TGTGCCACCAGCAGAGATCTCGGAAGGGGCGGTCAGCCC. This chain links TRBV15 with TRBJ1-5; tentatively, D is TRBD1 (5 bases). The read ends 3 residues before the CDR3 terminus; that terminus is restored from the germline J gene. Germline V gives CDR1 LNHNV, CDR2 YYDKDF (reference sequence). V lost 0 bases, J lost 6 bases, and 15 bases lay in between. This CDR3 spans 16 amino acids. The full variable domain, with the rest looked up from reference TRBV15 and TRBJ1-5, is DAMVIQNPRYQVTQFGKPVTLSCSQTLNHNVMYWYQQKSSQAPKLLFHYYDKDFNNEADTPDNFQSRRPNTSFCFLDIRSPGLGDTAMYLCATSRDLGRGGQPQHFGDGTRLSIL.

As concerns this clone: The read finishes 3 residues shy of the CDR3 end, and the germline J gene is used to complete it. V and J are TRBV20-1 and TRBJ1-5; D is possibly TRBD1 (5 bases). The CDR3 runs 13 residues. Per germline, CDR1 DFQATT and CDR2 SNEGSKA (reference sequence). V was shortened by 3 bases and J by 6 bases, with 12 bases between the two germline ends. The CDR3 DNA, read in part, is TGCAGTGCTAGCCCAGGGATAGTTCAGCCC. Its translation: CSASPGIVQP. The whole CDR3 sequence is CSASPGIVQPQHF.

A word on this clone: The read comes to an end 3 residues before the CDR3 does, leaving the germline J gene to fill in the end. The gene calls are TRBV19 and TRBJ2-1; D perhaps matches TRBD2 (5 bases). CDR1 is LNHDA, CDR2 SQIVND, per germline (reference sequence). This CDR3 is 14 amino acids long. V shed 7 bases and J shed 9 bases, with 19 bases lying between them. The CDR3 reads CASTERRGSIEQFF. CDR3 DNA, as far as it was read: TGTGCCAGTACCGAGAGAAGAGGGTCAATTGAG.

As concerns this clone: The sequence runs out 3 residues before the end of the CDR3; the remainder is reconstructed from the germline J gene. The J gene is TRBJ2-1, the V gene TRBV5-1, with TRBD2 as a possible D gene (5 bases). Germline CDR1 reads SGHRS; CDR2 reads YFSETQ. Trimming shortened V by 1 base and J by 7 bases, and 12 bases separated the two germline ends. The CDR3 has 14 residues. The CDR3 sequence is CASSLMAPGNEQFF. Partial CDR3 DNA: TGCGCCAGCAGCTTGATGGCCCCGGGGAATGAG.

CDR3 protein: CASSPGTGMNTEAFF. Partial CDR3 DNA: TGTGCCAGCTCACCCGGGACAGGGATGAACACTGAA. V and J are TRBV18 and TRBJ1-1; 9 bases are shared with TRBD1. The read comes to an end 3 residues before the CDR3 does, leaving the germline J gene to fill in the end. The germline V gene has CDR1 KGHSH and CDR2 LQKENI. The CDR3 runs to 15 residues. Trimming took 3 bases from V and 0 from J; bases not matched to a gene: 2.

As for this clone: The read ends 3 residues early relative to the CDR3; the germline J gene fills the gap. The chain carries TRBV2 and TRBJ2-2, with 9 bases aligning to TRBD2. CDR3 length equals 14 residues. The V gene end was trimmed by 5 bases and the J gene end by 5 bases; junction bases not matched to a gene: 3. The germline gives CDR1 SNHLY, CDR2 FYNNEI. This CDR3 reads CASSISGGTGELFF. The covered CDR3 bases are TGTGCCAGCAGTATTAGCGGGGGTACCGGGGAG.

CDR3 sequence: CASSPGQAYGYTF. CDR3 bases read: TGCGCCAGCAGCCCGGGACAGGCATATGGC. This chain links TRBV5-1 with TRBJ1-2; 8 nucleotides agree with TRBD1. Read sequence stops 3 residues before the CDR3 end, and the germline J gene provides the missing end. Trimming at V came to 4 bases and at J to 5 bases, leaving 4 bases not matched to a gene. The germline V gene has CDR1 SGHRS and CDR2 YFSETQ. The CDR3 consists of 13 residues.

Points on this clone: Read data end 3 residues before the CDR3 end; the end is taken from the germline J gene. This sample also contains other DNA sequences that code for the same CDR3. The chain joins TRBV11-2 to TRBJ1-3; 7 bases line up with TRBD1. The CDR3 contains 15 residues. Trimming took 5 bases from V and 2 from J; bases not matched to a gene: 6. Germline values: CDR1 SGHAT, CDR2 FQNNGV. CDR3 residues: CASSLRGSTGNTIYF. The CDR3 DNA, read in part, is TGTGCCAGCAGCCTCAGGGGGTCGACTGGAAACACC.

In regard to this clone: The missing CDR3 end, 3 residues past where the read stops, is filled in from the germline J gene. This chain joins TRBV19 and TRBJ1-1, with a possible D match to TRBD1 (6 bases). Germline CDR1 LNHDA, CDR2 SQIVND (reference sequence). The CDR3 runs 16 residues. V gave up 7 bases and J gave up 1 base, with 19 bases separating them. The chain's CDR3 is CASIGGWARTNTEAFF. The covered CDR3 bases are TGTGCCAGTATAGGGGGTTGGGCCAGGACGAACACTGAA.

Details on this clone: The read comes to an end 3 residues before the CDR3 does, leaving the germline J gene to fill in the end. The chain is built from TRBV5-1 and TRBJ2-1; the match to TRBD2 covers 11 bases. The CDR3 is 18 residues long. V was pared by 1 base and J by 8 bases, with 14 bases of the junction left unmatched. CDR1 and CDR2 (germline): SGHRS, YFSETQ. CDR3 DNA, as far as it was read: TGCGCCAGCAGCTTGTTACCAATTAATAGCGGGGGGGTGGATGAG. This sequence encodes CASSLLPINSGGVDE. The whole CDR3 protein reads CASSLLPINSGGVDEQFF.